This record concerns one T cell receptor beta chain sequence. This sample is part of a study of blood T cell repertoires in COVID-19. For the study at large: Researchers got acute and convalescent COVID-19 samples from the United States, Italy and Spain. From T cells, B-cell-depleted T cells, or PBMCs came the material, which was cDNA or gDNA.

Seattle's cohort entered during active infection and was followed longitudinally. Authors' methods: The assay estimated nucleated cells by amplifying reference gene primers. Some clones are missing from TCRdb's copy, which holds only in-frame ones; the method was immunoSEQ multiplex PCR. The V and J calls and the clone size are those of that table, but D and trimming were determined from the DNA. This table holds about 480,000 clones, about 88% found once. Looked up from germline, CDR1 is SGHNT and CDR2 is YYREEE (reference sequence). The CDR3 consists of 14 residues. Unmatched junction bases numbered 8, after V lost 6 bases and J lost 2 bases.

The V call is TRBV5-4, the J call TRBJ2-7, with 7 nucleotides matching TRBD2. The TCR sequence derives from a man aged 18 to 35 with COVID-19, enrolled during active disease. Sequenced material: peripheral blood. The CDR3 DNA is TGTGCCAGCACTTCTAGCGGTGGGACCTACGAGCAGTACTTC. Protein: CASTSSGGTYEQYF.